The clone carrying this T cell receptor beta chain was seen a handful of times. These data originate in a study of blood T cell repertoires in COVID-19. The data were produced by immunoSEQ multiplex PCR, yet TCRdb's version contains in-frame clones alone and is incomplete. Of around 300,000 clones listed, approximately 86% are singletons. CDR3 size: 17 residues. V trimming: 4 bases; J trimming: 0 bases; junction bases outside the gene matches: 8. Germline CDR1 is MGHRA and CDR2 is YSYEKL. The sample taken for sequencing was peripheral blood. This receptor was obtained from a woman aged 65 to 85 with COVID-19, enrolled during active disease. This chain connects TRBV4-1 to TRBJ1-5; 8 nucleotides align to TRBD1. CDR3 in amino acids: CASSLGPRGLSNQPQHF. In DNA form, the CDR3 reads TGCGCCAGCAGCCTCGGACCCAGGGGGCTTAGCAATCAGCCCCAGCATTTT.